This TCR beta chain was sequenced in a study of CXCR3-negative and CXCR3-positive naive CD8 T cells. At the level of the study: Around 140 million TRB reads were obtained overall (about 1.5 +/- 0.3 million per library).

A word on this clonotype: As yet, its antigen is unknown.

The study's findings and limits: CXCR3-positive naive cells carried more hydrophobic TRB CDR3s than CXCR3-negative naive cells did. After cryopreservation, CXCR3 expression dropped partially; most assays used fresh PBMCs. Memory CD8+ T cell repertoires were far less diverse than both naive subsets.

The CDR3 consists of 15 residues. Germline CDR1 reads MDHEN; CDR2 reads SYDVKM. A CD45RO-CCR7+CD27+CD95- phenotype identified naive CD8+ T cells. Via 5' RACE with UMI labels, TRB cDNA libraries were prepared. With the 5' RACE reads reprocessed, TCRdb shows one record per CDR3 protein and no DNA. The listing records 130,000 to 150,000 distinct CDR3 sequences. This clonotype was sampled from a human donor in good health. Some clones in this sample may be carry-over from other donors' samples. The sample comprised naive CXCR3+ CD8+ T cells from blood. The subset: CD45RO-CCR7+CD27+CD95- naive CD8+ T cells expressing CXCR3 (TNR3+). V usage is TRBV28 and J usage is TRBJ1-5; the TCRdb call, TRBD1, lacks DNA for checking. The CDR3 reads CASSLVGTVNQPQHF.